This T cell receptor (beta chain) came from a study of spatial heterogeneity in lung cancer. Overall study: Within raw reads, each unique TCR and UMI combination appeared on average more than ten times. Findings and caveats of the study: Tumor mutation count correlated with how many alpha and beta TCRs expanded intratumorally.

MiXCR, applied by TCRdb to the 5' RACE reads, yields one record per CDR3 protein. This table has 20,000 or so distinct CDR3 sequences, 6.5% appearing once. The V end was cut by 4 bases, the J end by 8 bases, with 15 bases between. In germline, CDR1 is KGHSH, CDR2 LQKENI. CDR3 length: 14 amino acids. This clonotype has a count of ten or more. What it binds is unknown. Stated time point: sample taken at primary tumor resection. Sequencing was performed on whole RNA extracted from tumor and nontumor lung tissue, or from frozen PBMC, and the material was left unsorted. The TCR sequence derives from a female donor with early-stage non-small cell lung cancer. The chain recombines TRBV18 with TRBJ2-1, with D unresolved. Sequenced here: lung tumor tissue, sampled at surgery. The CDR3 protein is CASSRRVGSDEQFF. The CDR3, as DNA: TGTGCCAGCTCACGTCGAGTGGGAAGTGATGAGCAGTTCTTC.